The rows below give T cell receptor beta chains drawn from one sample of a study of CD8+CD57+ T cells in acquired aplastic anemia. A single record per CDR3 protein comes from TCRdb applying MiXCR to the reads. The profile shows around 430,000 distinct CDR3 sequences, about a third of them singletons. Sequencing was carried out using sorted CD4+, CD8+, or CD8+CD57+ T cells (not recorded which) from PBMCs. These receptors were taken from a human donor with aplastic anemia. Both conserved end residues are part of each CDR3. The D gene is left open where the match is weak. Expanded clones are given a class, and other clones once, few, many or no size at all.

V: TRBV7-2
size: NA
J: TRBJ1-1
length: 12
D: NA
DNA: TGTGCCAGCAGCTTAGCTGCGGATAGGGCTTTCTTT
CDR3: CASSLAADRAFF

V: TRBV16
size: many
J: TRBJ1-1
length: 15
D: NA
DNA: TGTGCCAGCAGCCACTCGACAGGCCTGAACACTGAAGCTTTCTTT
CDR3: CASSHSTGLNTEAFF

V: TRBV10-3
size: few
J: TRBJ2-1
length: 12
D: TRBD1
DNA: TGTGCCAGCAGTTCGACAGGGAATGAGCAGTTCTTC
CDR3: CASSSTGNEQFF

V: TRBV3-1
size: few
J: TRBJ1-5
length: 14
D: NA
DNA: TGTGCCAGCAGCCAAGGGGGAGGCGGACAGCCCCAGCATTTT
CDR3: CASSQGGGGQPQHF

V: TRBV5-1
size: NA
J: TRBJ2-7
length: 16
D: TRBD2
DNA: TGCGCCAGCAGAATAGGACTAGCGGGAGGGCTGTTTGAGCAGTACTTC
CDR3: CASRIGLAGGLFEQYF

V: TRBV5-1
size: few
J: TRBJ2-7
length: 17
D: TRBD1
DNA: TGCGCCAGCAGCCCGTCTTCCGCTCGGGACAGGGTCGACGAGCAGTACTTC
CDR3: CASSPSSARDRVDEQYF

V: TRBV9
size: NA
J: TRBJ2-2
length: 17
D: TRBD2
DNA: TGTGCCAGCAGGAAGAGTTTAGCGGGATACGAAACCGGGGAGCTGTTTTTT
CDR3: CASRKSLAGYETGELFF

V: TRBV7-3
size: NA
J: TRBJ1-1
length: 15
D: TRBD1
DNA: TGTGCCAGCAGCTTGACAGGGAGTCTGAACACTGAAGCTTTCTTT
CDR3: CASSLTGSLNTEAFF

V: TRBV4-2
size: few
J: TRBJ1-1
length: 16
D: TRBD1
DNA: TGTGCCAGCAGCCATCCGACAGGGAGATCGGTCACTGAAGCTTTCTTT
CDR3: CASSHPTGRSVTEAFF

V: TRBV15
size: NA
J: TRBJ2-7
length: 15
D: TRBD1
DNA: TGTGCCACCAGCAGGGGGACAGGGGCCTCCTACGAGCAGTACTTC
CDR3: CATSRGTGASYEQYF

V: TRBV2
size: many
J: TRBJ1-1
length: 13
D: NA
DNA: TGTGCCAGCAGTGTGGTGACCTTCATTGAAGCTTTCTTT
CDR3: CASSVVTFIEAFF

V: TRBV2
size: few
J: TRBJ1-3
length: 15
D: NA
DNA: TGTGCCAGCAGTAAAAATCCAGGGAAAGGAAACACCATATATTTT
CDR3: CASSKNPGKGNTIYF

V: TRBV7-2
size: NA
J: TRBJ2-1
length: 13
D: NA
DNA: TGTGCCAGCAGCCAGAAACAGGGAGTTGAGCAGTTCTTC
CDR3: CASSQKQGVEQFF

V: TRBV29-1
size: many
J: TRBJ2-7
length: 12
D: NA
DNA: TGCAGCGTTCAAAACAGGGTATACGAGCAGTACTTC
CDR3: CSVQNRVYEQYF

V: TRBV7-7
size: many
J: TRBJ2-5
length: 15
D: TRBD1
DNA: TGTGCTAGCAGCTTAGACAGGGGCCTAGGAGAGACCCAGTACTTC
CDR3: CASSLDRGLGETQYF

V: TRBV7-6
size: few
J: TRBJ1-4
length: 15
D: TRBD1
DNA: TGTGCCAGCAGCTTGACAGGGGCCGTTAATGAAAAACTGTTTTTT
CDR3: CASSLTGAVNEKLFF

V: TRBV10-3
size: NA
J: TRBJ2-1
length: 13
D: NA
DNA: TGTGCCATCAGTGACCTAGGAGAGGTTGGGCAGTTCTTC
CDR3: CAISDLGEVGQFF

V: TRBV7-3
size: many
J: TRBJ1-1
length: 16
D: TRBD1
DNA: TGTGCCAGCAGTGCGCCGTCGGGACAGGGAGACACTGAAGCTTTCTTT
CDR3: CASSAPSGQGDTEAFF

V: TRBV15
size: NA
J: TRBJ2-3
length: 16
D: NA
DNA: TGTGCCACCAGCAGAGGCCGGTCGGGGGGCACAGATACGCAGTATTTT
CDR3: CATSRGRSGGTDTQYF

V: TRBV25-1
size: NA
J: TRBJ2-7
length: 15
D: NA
DNA: TGTGCCAGCAGCTTAGGGGCAGGGCCTTCCTACGAGCAGTACTTC
CDR3: CASSLGAGPSYEQYF

V: TRBV14
size: NA
J: TRBJ1-6
length: 15
D: NA
DNA: TGTGCCAGCAGCCAAGTATCTGGGCTCAATTCACCCCTCCACTTT
CDR3: CASSQVSGLNSPLHF

V: TRBV20-1
size: NA
J: TRBJ1-1
length: 16
D: NA
DNA: TGCAGTGCCCGAAGGACCTTGTTTACCCTGAGGACTGAAGCTTTCTTT
CDR3: CSARRTLFTLRTEAFF

V: TRBV15
size: NA
J: TRBJ1-4
length: 11
D: NA
DNA: TGTGCCACCAGCCCCGGGGAAAAACTGTTTTTT
CDR3: CATSPGEKLFF

V: TRBV2
size: NA
J: TRBJ2-3
length: 15
D: NA
DNA: TGTGCCAGCAGTGCTAGCTTTTTCCGGTCCGATACGCAATATTTT
CDR3: CASSASFFRSDTQYF

V: TRBV10-3
size: few
J: TRBJ2-7
length: 13
D: NA
DNA: TGTGCCAGCAGGGAACGACAGGTCTACGAGCAGTACTTC
CDR3: CASRERQVYEQYF

V: TRBV19
size: many
J: TRBJ2-7
length: 14
D: NA
DNA: TGTGCCAGTAGTATAGATCGGGCCCGCTACGAGCAGTACTTC
CDR3: CASSIDRARYEQYF

V: TRBV7-3
size: many
J: TRBJ1-1
length: 13
D: NA
DNA: TGTGCCAGCAGCTTAACTCTGAACACTGAAGCTTTCTTT
CDR3: CASSLTLNTEAFF

V: TRBV5-1
size: many
J: TRBJ2-7
length: 13
D: NA
DNA: TGCGCCAGCAGCTTGGGGGCTGGGGACGAGCAGTACTTC
CDR3: CASSLGAGDEQYF

V: TRBV5-1
size: many
J: TRBJ2-7
length: 13
D: NA
DNA: TGCGCCAGCAGCTTGGCCCAGACCTACGAGCAGTACTTC
CDR3: CASSLAQTYEQYF

V: TRBV9
size: many
J: TRBJ2-7
length: 13
D: NA
DNA: TGTGCCAGCAGCGTAGACTACTCCTACGAGCAGTACTTC
CDR3: CASSVDYSYEQYF

V: TRBV29-1
size: once
J: TRBJ1-6
length: 13
D: TRBD1
DNA: TGCAGCGTTGAAGGACAGGGAGGACAGCCCCTCCACTTT
CDR3: CSVEGQGGQPLHF

V: TRBV19
size: many
J: TRBJ1-5
length: 14
D: TRBD1
DNA: TGTGCCAGTAATGCTCGACAGGGGATAGTGGCCCAGCATTTT
CDR3: CASNARQGIVAQHF

V: TRBV2
size: many
J: TRBJ1-4
length: 14
D: NA
DNA: TGTGCCAGCAGAGGAAGCAGGGAGGGTGAAAAACTGTTTTTT
CDR3: CASRGSREGEKLFF

V: TRBV29-1
size: many
J: TRBJ2-7
length: 12
D: TRBD1
DNA: TGCAGCGTTAATACAGGGGGAGACGAGCAGTACTTC
CDR3: CSVNTGGDEQYF

V: TRBV10-3
size: NA
J: TRBJ1-6
length: 15
D: TRBD1
DNA: TGTGCCATCAGTGAGGGACAGGGAATGAATTCACCCCTCCACTTT
CDR3: CAISEGQGMNSPLHF

V: TRBV5-1
size: few
J: TRBJ1-2
length: 16
D: TRBD1
DNA: TGCGCCAGCAGCGCGCCGGACAGGGGTAATGTCTATGGCTACACCTTC
CDR3: CASSAPDRGNVYGYTF

V: TRBV7-2
size: NA
J: TRBJ2-3
length: 14
D: NA
DNA: TGTGCCAGCAGCTACCTGGGGGTCTCAGATACGCAGTATTTT
CDR3: CASSYLGVSDTQYF

V: TRBV4-2
size: NA
J: TRBJ2-3
length: 16
D: TRBD2
DNA: TGTGCCAGCAGCCAAGAACTAGCGGGGAGTACAGATACGCAGTATTTT
CDR3: CASSQELAGSTDTQYF

V: TRBV20-1
size: many
J: TRBJ1-2
length: 12
D: NA
DNA: TGCAGTGCTGAGGGACAAATACGTGGCTACACCTTC
CDR3: CSAEGQIRGYTF

V: TRBV7-2
size: few
J: TRBJ2-7
length: 15
D: TRBD2
DNA: TGTGCCAGCAGCTCATCTAGCGGGAGTGGCTACGAGCAGTACTTC
CDR3: CASSSSSGSGYEQYF

V: TRBV3-1
size: few
J: TRBJ2-5
length: 12
D: NA
DNA: TGTGCCAGCAGCCAACAGCAAGAGACCCAGTACTTC
CDR3: CASSQQQETQYF

V: TRBV6-2/TRBV6-3
size: NA
J: TRBJ1-2
length: 14
D: NA
DNA: TGTGCCAGCAGTTACTCGGTCAGATCAAATGGCTACACCTTC
CDR3: CASSYSVRSNGYTF

V: TRBV10-2
size: many
J: TRBJ2-7
length: 16
D: NA
DNA: TGCGCCAGCAGAGGTTCTAGCCGACGAACTACCTACGAGCAGTACTTC
CDR3: CASRGSSRRTTYEQYF